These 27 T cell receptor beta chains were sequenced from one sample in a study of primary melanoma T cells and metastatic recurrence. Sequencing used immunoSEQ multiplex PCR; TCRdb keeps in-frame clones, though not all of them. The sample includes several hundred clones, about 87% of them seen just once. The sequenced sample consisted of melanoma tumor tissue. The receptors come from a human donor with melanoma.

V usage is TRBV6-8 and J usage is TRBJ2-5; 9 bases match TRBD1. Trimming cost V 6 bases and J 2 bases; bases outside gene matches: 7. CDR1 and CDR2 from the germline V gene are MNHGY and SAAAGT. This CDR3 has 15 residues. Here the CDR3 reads CASRRLDRGQETQYF. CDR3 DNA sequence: TGTGCCAGCAGGCGCCTGGACAGGGGACAAGAGACCCAGTACTTC.

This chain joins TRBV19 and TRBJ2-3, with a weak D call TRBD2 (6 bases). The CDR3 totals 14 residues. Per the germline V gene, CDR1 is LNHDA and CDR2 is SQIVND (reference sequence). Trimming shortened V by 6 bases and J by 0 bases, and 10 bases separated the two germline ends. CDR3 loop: CASSVGTSTDTQYF. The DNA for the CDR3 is TGTGCCAGTAGCGTCGGGACTAGCACAGATACGCAGTATTTT.

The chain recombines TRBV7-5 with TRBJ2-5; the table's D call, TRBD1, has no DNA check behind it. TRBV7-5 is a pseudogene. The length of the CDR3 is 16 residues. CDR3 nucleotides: TGTGCCAGCAGCCAACAACCCCCAGGGATCCAAGAGACCCAGTACTTC. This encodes CASSQQPPGIQETQYF.

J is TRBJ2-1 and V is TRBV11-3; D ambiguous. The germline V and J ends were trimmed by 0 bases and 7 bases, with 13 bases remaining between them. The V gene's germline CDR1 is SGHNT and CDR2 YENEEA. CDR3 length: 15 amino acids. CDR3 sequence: CASSLEGDPYNEQFF. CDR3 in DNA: TGTGCCAGCAGCTTAGAGGGCGACCCTTATAATGAGCAGTTCTTC.

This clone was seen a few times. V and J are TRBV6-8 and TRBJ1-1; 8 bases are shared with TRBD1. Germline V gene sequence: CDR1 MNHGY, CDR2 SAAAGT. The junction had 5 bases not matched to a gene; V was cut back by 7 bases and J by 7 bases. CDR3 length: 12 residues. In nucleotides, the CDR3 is TGTGCCAGCAATCCAGGGGGCGTTGAAGCTTTCTTT. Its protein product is CASNPGGVEAFF.

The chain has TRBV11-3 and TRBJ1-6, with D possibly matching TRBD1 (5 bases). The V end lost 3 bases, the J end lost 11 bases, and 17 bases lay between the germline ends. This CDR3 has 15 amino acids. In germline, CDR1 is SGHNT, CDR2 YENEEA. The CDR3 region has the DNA TGTGCCAGCAGCTTGGCCTTCGGGCAGGGCGCACCCCTCCACTTT. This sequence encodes CASSLAFGQGAPLHF.

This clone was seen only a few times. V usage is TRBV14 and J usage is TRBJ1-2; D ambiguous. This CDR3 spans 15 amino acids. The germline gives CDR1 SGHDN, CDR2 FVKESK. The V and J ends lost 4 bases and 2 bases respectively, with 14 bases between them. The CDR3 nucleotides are TGTGCCAGCAGCCCCGATTCCTACGACAACTATGGCTACACCTTC. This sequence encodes CASSPDSYDNYGYTF.

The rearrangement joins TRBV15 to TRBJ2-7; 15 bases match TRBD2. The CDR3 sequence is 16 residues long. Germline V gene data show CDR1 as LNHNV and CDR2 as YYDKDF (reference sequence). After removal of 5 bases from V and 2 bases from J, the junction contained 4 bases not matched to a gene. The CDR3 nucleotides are TGTGCCACCAGCCGGGGACTAGCGGGGGGACCCTACGAGCAGTACTTC. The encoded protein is CATSRGLAGGPYEQYF.

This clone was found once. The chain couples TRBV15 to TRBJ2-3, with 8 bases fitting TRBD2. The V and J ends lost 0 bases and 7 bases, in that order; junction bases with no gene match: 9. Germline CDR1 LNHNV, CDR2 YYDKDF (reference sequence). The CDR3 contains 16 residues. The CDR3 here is CATSRERSSGAYTQYF. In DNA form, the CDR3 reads TGTGCCACCAGCAGAGAACGTAGTAGCGGGGCTTATACGCAGTATTTT. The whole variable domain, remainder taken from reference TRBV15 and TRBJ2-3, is DAMVIQNPRYQVTQFGKPVTLSCSQTLNHNVMYWYQQKSSQAPKLLFHYYDKDFNNEADTPDNFQSRRPNTSFCFLDIRSPGLGDTAMYLCATSRERSSGAYTQYFGPGTRLTVL.

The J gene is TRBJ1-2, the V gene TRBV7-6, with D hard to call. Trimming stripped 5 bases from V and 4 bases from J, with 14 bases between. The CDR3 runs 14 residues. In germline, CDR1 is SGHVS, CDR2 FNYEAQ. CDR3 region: CASSPTTVFYGYTF. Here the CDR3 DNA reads TGTGCCAGCAGCCCAACAACGGTGTTCTATGGCTACACCTTC.

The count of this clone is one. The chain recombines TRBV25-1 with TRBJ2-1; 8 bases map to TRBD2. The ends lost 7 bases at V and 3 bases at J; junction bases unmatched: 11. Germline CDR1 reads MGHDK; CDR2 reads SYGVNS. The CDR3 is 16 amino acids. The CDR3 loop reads CASTQISSGFYNEQFF. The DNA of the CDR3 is TGTGCCAGCACCCAAATATCTAGCGGGTTCTACAATGAGCAGTTCTTC.

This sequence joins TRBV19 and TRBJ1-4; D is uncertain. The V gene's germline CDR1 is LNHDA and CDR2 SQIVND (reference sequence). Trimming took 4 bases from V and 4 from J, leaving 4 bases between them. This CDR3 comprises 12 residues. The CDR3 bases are TGTGCCAGTAGTAACGTTAATGAAAAACTGTTTTTT. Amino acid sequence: CASSNVNEKLFF.

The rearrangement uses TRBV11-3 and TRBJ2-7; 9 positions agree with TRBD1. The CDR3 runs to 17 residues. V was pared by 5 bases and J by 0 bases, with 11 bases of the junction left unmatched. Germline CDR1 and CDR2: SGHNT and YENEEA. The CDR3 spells CASSRPGQGQGSYEQYF. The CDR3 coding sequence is TGTGCCAGCAGCCGGCCGGGACAGGGTCAAGGCTCCTACGAGCAGTACTTC.

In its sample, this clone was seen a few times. This chain's CDR3 is CASSQGTQREQYF. DNA of the CDR3: TGTGCCAGCAGCCAAGGGACACAACGCGAGCAGTACTTC. The rearrangement joins TRBV14 to TRBJ2-7, with D tentatively TRBD1 (5 bases). This CDR3 is 13 amino acids long. CDR1 and CDR2 from the germline V gene are SGHDN and FVKESK. V was trimmed by 1 base and J by 6 bases, leaving 10 bases between them.

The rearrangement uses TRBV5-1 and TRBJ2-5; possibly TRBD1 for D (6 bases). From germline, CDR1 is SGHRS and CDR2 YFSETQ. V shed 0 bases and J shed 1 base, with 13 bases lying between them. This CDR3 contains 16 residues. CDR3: CASSLAPGQLQETQYF. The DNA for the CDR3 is TGCGCCAGCAGCTTGGCCCCGGGACAACTCCAAGAGACCCAGTACTTC. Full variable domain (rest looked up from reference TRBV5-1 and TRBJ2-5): KAGVTQTPRYLIKTRGQQVTLSCSPISGHRSVSWYQQTPGQGLQFLFEYFSETQRNKGNFPGRFSGRQFSNSRSEMNVSTLELGDSALYLCASSLAPGQLQETQYFGPGTRLLVL.

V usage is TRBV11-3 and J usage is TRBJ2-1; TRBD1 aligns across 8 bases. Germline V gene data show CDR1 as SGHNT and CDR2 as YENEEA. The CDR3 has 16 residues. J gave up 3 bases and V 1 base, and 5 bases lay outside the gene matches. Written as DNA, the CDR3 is TGTGCCAGCAGCTTAGTCGGTACAGGGGGCTACAATGAGCAGTTCTTC. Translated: CASSLVGTGGYNEQFF.

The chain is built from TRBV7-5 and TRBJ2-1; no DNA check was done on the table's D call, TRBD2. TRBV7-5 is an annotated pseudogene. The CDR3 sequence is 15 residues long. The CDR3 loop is CASSYAGGPRNEQFF. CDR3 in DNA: TGTGCCAGCAGCTACGCGGGGGGGCCTCGAAATGAGCAGTTCTTC.

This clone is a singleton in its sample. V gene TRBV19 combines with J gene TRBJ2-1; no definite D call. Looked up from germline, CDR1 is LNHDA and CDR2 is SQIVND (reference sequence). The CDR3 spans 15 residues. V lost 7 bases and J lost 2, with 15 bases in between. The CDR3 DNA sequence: TGTGCCAGTACACTCTCCGGGCAGGCCTACAATGAGCAGTTCTTC. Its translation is CASTLSGQAYNEQFF. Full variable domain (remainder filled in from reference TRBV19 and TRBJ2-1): DGGITQSPKYLFRKEGQNVTLSCEQNLNHDAMYWYRQDPGQGLRLIYYSQIVNDFQKGDIAEGYSVSREKKESFPLTVTSAQKNPTAFYLCASTLSGQAYNEQFFGPGTRLTVL.

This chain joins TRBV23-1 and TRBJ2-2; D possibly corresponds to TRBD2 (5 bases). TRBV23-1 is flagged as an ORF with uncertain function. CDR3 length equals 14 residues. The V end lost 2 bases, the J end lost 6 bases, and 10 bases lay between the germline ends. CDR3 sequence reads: CASSQTPSPGELFF. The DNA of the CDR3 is TGCGCCAGCAGTCAAACCCCTAGCCCCGGGGAGCTGTTTTTT.

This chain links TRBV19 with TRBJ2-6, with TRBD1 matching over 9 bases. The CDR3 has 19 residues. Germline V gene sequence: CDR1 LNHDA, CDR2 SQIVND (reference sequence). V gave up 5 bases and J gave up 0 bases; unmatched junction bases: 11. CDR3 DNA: TGTGCCAGTAGTGCCAGACCGGGACAGGGCTCCTCTGGGGCCAACGTCCTGACTTTC. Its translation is CASSARPGQGSSGANVLTF.

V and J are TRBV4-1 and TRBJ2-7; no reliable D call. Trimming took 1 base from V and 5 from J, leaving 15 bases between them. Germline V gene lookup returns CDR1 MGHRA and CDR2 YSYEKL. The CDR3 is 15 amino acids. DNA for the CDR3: TGCGCCAGCAGCCAAGGCAGGACCCCAAACGACGAGCAGTACTTC. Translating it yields CASSQGRTPNDEQYF.

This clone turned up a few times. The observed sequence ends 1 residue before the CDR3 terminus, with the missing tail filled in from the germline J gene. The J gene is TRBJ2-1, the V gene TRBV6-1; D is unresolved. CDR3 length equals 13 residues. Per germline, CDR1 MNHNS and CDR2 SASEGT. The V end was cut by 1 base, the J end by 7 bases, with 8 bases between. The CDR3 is CASSEVLGNEQFF. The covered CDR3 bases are TGTGCCAGCAGTGAAGTTCTAGGTAATGAGCAGTTC.

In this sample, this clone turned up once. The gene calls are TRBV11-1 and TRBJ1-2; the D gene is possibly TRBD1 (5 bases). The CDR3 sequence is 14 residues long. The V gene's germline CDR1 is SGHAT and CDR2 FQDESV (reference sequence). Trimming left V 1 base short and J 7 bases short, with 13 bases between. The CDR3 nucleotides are TGTGCCAGCAGCTTAGTCCGCCAGGGCTCTGGCTACACCTTC. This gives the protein CASSLVRQGSGYTF. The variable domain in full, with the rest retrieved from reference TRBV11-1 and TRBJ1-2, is EAEVAQSPRYKITEKSQAVAFWCDPISGHATLYWYRQILGQGPELLVQFQDESVVDDSQLPKDRFSAERLKGVDSTLKIQPAELGDSAMYLCASSLVRQGSGYTFGSGTRLTVV.

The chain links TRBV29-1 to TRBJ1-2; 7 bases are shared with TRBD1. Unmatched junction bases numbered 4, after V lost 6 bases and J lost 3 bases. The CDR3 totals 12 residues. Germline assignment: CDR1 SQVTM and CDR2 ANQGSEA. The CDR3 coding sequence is TGCAGCGTCTTCGGGACAGACTATGGCTACACCTTC. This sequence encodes CSVFGTDYGYTF.

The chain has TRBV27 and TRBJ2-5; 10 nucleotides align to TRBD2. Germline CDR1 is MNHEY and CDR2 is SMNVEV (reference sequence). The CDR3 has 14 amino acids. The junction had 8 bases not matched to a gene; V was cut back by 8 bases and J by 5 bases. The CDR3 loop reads CASGERGGWETQYF. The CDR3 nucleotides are TGTGCCAGCGGAGAGCGGGGGGGCTGGGAGACCCAGTACTTC.

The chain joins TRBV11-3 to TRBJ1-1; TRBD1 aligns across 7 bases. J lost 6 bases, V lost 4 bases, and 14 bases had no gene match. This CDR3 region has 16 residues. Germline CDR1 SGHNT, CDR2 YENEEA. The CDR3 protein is CASSYDITGDIAEAFF. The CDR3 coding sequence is TGTGCCAGCAGCTATGACATTACAGGGGATATCGCTGAAGCTTTCTTT. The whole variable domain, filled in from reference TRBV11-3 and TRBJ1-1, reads EAGVVQSPRYKIIEKKQPVAFWCNPISGHNTLYWYLQNLGQGPELLIRYENEEAVDDSQLPKDRFSAERLKGVDSTLKIQPAELGDSAVYLCASSYDITGDIAEAFFGQGTRLTVV.

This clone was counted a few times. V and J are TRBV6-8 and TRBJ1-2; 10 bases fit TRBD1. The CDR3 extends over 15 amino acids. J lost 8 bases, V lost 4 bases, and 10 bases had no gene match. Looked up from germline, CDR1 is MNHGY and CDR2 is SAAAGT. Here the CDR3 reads CASSLSGTGEGGYTF. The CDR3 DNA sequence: TGTGCCAGCAGTTTATCCGGGACAGGGGAAGGCGGCTACACCTTC.